The sequence of this T cell receptor beta chain was determined in a study of T cell responses to AZD1222 COVID-19 vaccine. Points from the study as a whole: Researchers took repertoire samples only after the peak T cell response had come. Spike-specific TCR breadth and depth were elevated following two AZD1222 doses. Possibly, clonal diversity was underestimated; donors were largely white British and included more females.

Using immunoSEQ multiplex PCR, the repertoire was profiled, and TCRdb retains in-frame clones only, with some absent. The table includes about 82,000 clones, roughly 90% detected once. The CDR3 has 13 residues. V lost 6 bases and J lost 3, with 11 bases in between. CDR1 and CDR2 from the germline V gene are KGHSH and LQKENI. Investigators merged groups given second doses at roughly 4 or roughly 12 weeks. Concerning this clone itself: Its specificity is not known.

The receptor comes from an adult who received the AZD1222 COVID-19 vaccine. The chain couples TRBV18 to TRBJ1-2, with TRBD1 as a possible D gene (6 bases). The source material was peripheral blood, sampled 28 days after the second AZD1222 dose. The CDR3 loop reads CASSAGVDYGYTF. The DNA for the CDR3 is TGTGCCAGCTCGGCAGGGGTAGACTATGGCTACACCTTC. Combining the CDR3 with reference TRBV18 and TRBJ1-2 gives the whole variable domain NAGVMQNPRHLVRRRGQEARLRCSPMKGHSHVYWYRQLPEEGLKFMVYLQKENIIDESGMPKERFSAEFPKEGPSILRIQQVVRGDSAAYFCASSAGVDYGYTFGSGTRLTVV.